These 16 T cell receptor beta chains share one sample of origin, sequenced in a study of cytomegalovirus exposure and HLA in healthy donors (dated by TCRdb to between 2016 and 2019). The library was prepared using the immunoSEQ multiplex PCR assay. The multiplex PCR relied on a mix of 60 forward primers for TCR Vbeta segments and 13 reverse primers for TCR Jbeta segments. The table was pulled from immuneACCESS by TCRdb, which kept in-frame rearrangements only. Such tables lose some clones; where checked, under half of the loss comes from unresolved V genes, and the rest has no known cause. Across this sample there are about 260,000 clones, with about four fifths seen only once. The biggest ten clones account for roughly 2% of the sample. The specimen sequenced was PBMCs. The receptors here all came from a woman aged 40 to 50 in good health and CMV-seropositive.

This clone showed up just once. The chain recombines TRBV6-5 with TRBJ2-7; 14 bases are a match to TRBD2. Germline V lookup: CDR1 MNHEY, CDR2 SVGAGI. The V gene end was trimmed by 2 bases and the J gene end by 5 bases; junction bases not matched to a gene: 5. The CDR3 consists of 16 residues. CDR3 sequence reads: CASSYPGTSGSHEQYF. The DNA for the CDR3 is TGTGCCAGCAGTTACCCCGGGACTAGCGGGAGCCACGAGCAGTACTTC.

The rearrangement uses TRBV6-6 and TRBJ1-3, with D maybe TRBD1 (5 bases). The germline CDR1 and CDR2 sequences are MNHNY and SVGAGI (reference sequence). The V end was cut by 6 bases, the J end by 4 bases, with 13 bases between. CDR3 length equals 14 residues. CDR3 sequence: CASRKGAHGNTIYF. CDR3 in DNA: TGTGCCAGCAGGAAAGGGGCGCACGGAAACACCATATATTTT.

About this clone itself: Other nucleotide sequences in the sample specify the same CDR3. The DNA for the CDR3 is TGTGCTAGTGGCCCGGGACAGGGCGGCACCGGGGAGCTGTTTTTT. It translates to CASGPGQGGTGELFF. The chain combines TRBV12-5 with TRBJ2-2; 9 bases agree with TRBD1. The CDR3 covers 15 residues. Germline CDR1 is LGHNT and CDR2 is FRNRAP. Losses at the gene ends were 6 bases for V and 4 bases for J; bases not matched to a gene: 6.

This chain links TRBV29-1 with TRBJ1-1; TRBD1 agrees at 7 bases. CDR3 length equals 10 residues. V shed 7 bases, J shed 8 bases, and the junction held 4 bases outside the gene matches. Germline V gene lookup returns CDR1 SQVTM and CDR2 ANQGSEA. DNA of the CDR3: TGCAGCGCCGCGGACAGGGAAGCTTTCTTT. This sequence encodes CSAADREAFF. The variable domain in full, with the rest retrieved from reference TRBV29-1 and TRBJ1-1, is SAVISQKPSRDICQRGTSLTIQCQVDSQVTMMFWYRQQPGQSLTLIATANQGSEATYESGFVIDKFPISRPNLTFSTLTVSNMSPEDSSIYLCSAADREAFFGQGTRLTVV.

The V call is TRBV27, the J call TRBJ2-1; 7 bases fit TRBD2. This CDR3 is built from 18 residues. CDR1 is MNHEY and CDR2 is SMNVEV in the germline V gene (reference sequence). The trim removed 4 bases at V and 10 bases at J, leaving 22 bases unmatched. The CDR3 is CASSSREAGFVLWGEQFF. Written as DNA, the CDR3 is TGTGCCAGCAGTTCTAGGGAAGCGGGATTCGTCTTGTGGGGGGAGCAGTTCTTC.

Only one count was recorded for this clone. This rearrangement joins TRBV6-6 to TRBJ2-3; 12 nucleotides match TRBD2. The V gene's germline CDR1 is MNHNY and CDR2 SVGAGI (reference sequence). J gave up 2 bases and V 4 bases, and 4 bases lay outside the gene matches. The CDR3 runs 16 residues. The CDR3 is CASSSGLAGPTDTQYF. CDR3 nucleotides: TGTGCCAGCAGTTCCGGACTAGCGGGGCCCACAGATACGCAGTATTTT.

The chain joins TRBV28 to TRBJ1-6; TRBD1 aligns across 7 bases. CDR1 and CDR2 from the germline V gene are MDHEN and SYDVKM. This CDR3 contains 12 residues. J lost 10 bases, V lost 6 bases, and 3 bases had no gene match. As DNA, the CDR3 is TGTGCCAGCAGACAACAGGGGTCACCCCTCCACTTT. It yields the protein CASRQQGSPLHF.

The chain recombines TRBV2 with TRBJ2-1; 9 bases are shared with TRBD2. The CDR3 covers 15 residues. J gave up 4 bases and V 1 base, and 2 bases lay outside the gene matches. Germline CDR1 is SNHLY and CDR2 is FYNNEI. The DNA for the CDR3 is TGTGCCAGCAGTGAAGGACTAGCGGATTACAATGAGCAGTTCTTC. Translation: CASSEGLADYNEQFF.

The chain couples TRBV7-8 to TRBJ1-3; D gene unclear. The CDR3 contains 15 residues. The germline V and J ends were trimmed by 1 base and 4 bases, with 11 bases remaining between them. CDR1 and CDR2 from the germline V gene are SGHVS and FQNEAQ. CDR3 DNA: TGTGCCAGCAGCTTAGTCCCTACGTCGGGAAACACCATATATTTT. Its protein is CASSLVPTSGNTIYF.

The chain recombines TRBV7-6 with TRBJ2-7; 12 nucleotides agree with TRBD2. J gave up 6 bases and V 2 bases, and 5 bases lay outside the gene matches. This CDR3 region has 15 residues. Germline V gene data show CDR1 as SGHVS and CDR2 as FNYEAQ. DNA for the CDR3: TGTGCCAGCAGCTTATCTAGCGGGAGGGAGCGCGAGCAGTACTTC. Its protein product is CASSLSSGREREQYF.

This clone was seen a handful of times. This sequence joins TRBV30 and TRBJ2-7; D is possibly TRBD1 (7 bases). Germline CDR1 GTSNPN, CDR2 SVGIG (reference sequence). V was shortened by 4 bases and J by 5 bases, with 18 bases between the two germline ends. The CDR3 contains 14 residues. In nucleotides, the CDR3 is TGTGCCTGGACCCAACCCGGCAGGGGGGACGAGCAGTACTTC. Amino acids: CAWTQPGRGDEQYF.

This sequence joins TRBV6-1 and TRBJ1-6, with 10 nucleotides matching TRBD1. CDR3 length: 14 amino acids. V lost 5 bases, J lost 7 bases, and 2 bases stayed unmatched. CDR1 is MNHNS and CDR2 is SASEGT in the germline V gene. CDR3 sequence: CASSRDRGNSPLHF. CDR3 DNA sequence: TGTGCCAGCAGTCGGGACAGGGGAAATTCACCCCTCCACTTT.

This clone was found a few times. The gene calls are TRBV29-1 and TRBJ1-4, with 7 positions matching TRBD1. V lost 7 bases and J lost 4; bases outside the gene matches: 12. CDR3 size: 15 residues. Germline loops: CDR1 SQVTM, CDR2 ANQGSEA. The DNA of the CDR3 is TGCAGCGCAAGGGCCTGGACAGGTCTTAATGAAAAACTGTTTTTT. Translation gives CSARAWTGLNEKLFF.

This clone was recorded once. This rearrangement joins TRBV30 to TRBJ1-5, with D possibly TRBD1 on 6 matching bases. This CDR3 is built from 13 residues. Trimming removed 5 bases at V and 5 bases at J, with 13 bases between. The germline V gene encodes CDR1 GTSNPN and CDR2 SVGIG (reference sequence). For the CDR3, the DNA is TGTGCCTGGGGGCTCTACAGGGATCAGCCCCAGCATTTT. Translation gives CAWGLYRDQPQHF. The entire variable domain, with the rest obtained from reference TRBV30 and TRBJ1-5, is as follows: SQTIHQWPATLVQPVGSPLSLECTVEGTSNPNLYWYRQAAGRGLQLLFYSVGIGQISSEVPQNLSASRPQDRQFILSSKKLLLSDSGFYLCAWGLYRDQPQHFGDGTRLSIL.

This CDR3 reads CASSRTLGTGVANEQFF. For the CDR3, the DNA is TGTGCCAGCAGCCGGACCCTTGGGACGGGAGTTGCGAATGAGCAGTTCTTC. The chain carries TRBV5-4 and TRBJ2-1; D is possibly TRBD2 (6 bases). This CDR3 spans 17 amino acids. Looked up from germline, CDR1 is SGHNT and CDR2 is YYREEE (reference sequence). Between the trimmed V and J ends, which lost 4 bases and 7 bases, there was a span of 24 bases.

The rearrangement joins TRBV7-8 to TRBJ1-5; possible D gene TRBD1, 5 bases. The V end lost 5 bases, the J end lost 0 bases, and 14 bases lay between the germline ends. The germline V gene has CDR1 SGHVS and CDR2 FQNEAQ. This CDR3 has 16 amino acids. The CDR3 here is CASSPGGVNSNQPQHF. CDR3 DNA sequence: TGTGCCAGCAGCCCAGGAGGGGTAAATAGCAATCAGCCCCAGCATTTT.